This TCR beta chain was identified in a study of cytomegalovirus exposure and HLA in healthy donors. Findings of the study overall: The study listed 150 to 200 cytomegalovirus-associated TCR beta chains. The number of N-insertions in an Asian-associated ancestry cluster was reportedly below the 666-donor mean in a later analysis. A later analysis linked a missense DCLRE1C variant to TCR beta V- and J-gene trimming.

Use of 60 Vbeta and 13 Jbeta primers characterized the PCR. Sequencing used immunoSEQ multiplex PCR; TCRdb keeps in-frame clones, though not all of them. Of under 150,000 clones listed, approximately 87% were seen once; the top ten hold less than 2%. Trimming removed 3 bases from V and 3 bases from J; junction bases left unmatched: 2. CDR1 SGHTA and CDR2 FQGNSA come from the germline V gene. The CDR3 runs 14 residues. As for this clone: Its target is not known.

The specimen sequenced was PBMCs. The TCR sequence derives from a man aged 35 to 55 in good health and CMV-seronegative. The chain uses TRBV7-2 and TRBJ2-7; 10 bases line up with TRBD2. Here the CDR3 DNA reads TGTGCCAGCAGCTTTAGGACTAGCGGCTACGAGCAGTACTTC. It translates to CASSFRTSGYEQYF.